The 25 T cell receptor beta chains below all came from one sample that was sequenced in a study of blood T cell repertoires in COVID-19 (TCRdb year 2020). Receptors were amplified or captured by the immunoSEQ multiplex PCR assay. In TCRdb, the immuneACCESS table is reduced to in-frame sequences with V and J assigned. These tables do not hold every clone; where another copy was compared, an unresolved V gene accounts for under half, and the others remain unexplained. The sample yields about 370,000 clones; 85% to 90% were counted once. The ten largest account for approximately 6.2% of the sample. The sample comprised peripheral blood. The source is a man between 18 and 29 years old with active or convalescent COVID-19.

This chain links TRBV27 with TRBJ2-3, with unresolved D. V was cut by 6 bases and J by 2 bases, with 15 bases left in between. Germline CDR1 is MNHEY and CDR2 is SMNVEV (reference sequence). The CDR3 is made up of 15 amino acids. The DNA of the CDR3 is TGTGCCAGCAGCCTTACACCTCCCTTCACAGATACGCAGTATTTT. Its protein is CASSLTPPFTDTQYF.

The chain carries TRBV11-2 and TRBJ2-7, with TRBD1 matching over 8 bases. J gave up 3 bases and V 5 bases, and 15 bases lay outside the gene matches. Per germline, CDR1 SGHAT and CDR2 FQNNGV. This CDR3 contains 17 residues. CDR3 nucleotide sequence: TGTGCCAGCAGCCCGGTTCGGGGGACAGGTGCGAACTACGAGCAGTACTTC. This sequence encodes CASSPVRGTGANYEQYF.

V is TRBV18 and J is TRBJ1-6; TRBD1 agrees at 9 bases. There are 14 residues in the CDR3. Germline CDR1 reads KGHSH; CDR2 reads LQKENI. The ends lost 3 bases at V and 8 bases at J; junction bases unmatched: 2. CDR3 DNA sequence: TGTGCCAGCTCACCCCGACAGGGGGATTCACCCCTCCACTTT. Its translation is CASSPRQGDSPLHF. The full variable domain, with the rest looked up from reference TRBV18 and TRBJ1-6, is NAGVMQNPRHLVRRRGQEARLRCSPMKGHSHVYWYRQLPEEGLKFMVYLQKENIIDESGMPKERFSAEFPKEGPSILRIQQVVRGDSAAYFCASSPRQGDSPLHFGNGTRLTVT.

This chain links TRBV19 with TRBJ2-1; D possibly corresponds to TRBD2 (5 bases). The ends were cut back, 7 bases at V and 0 bases at J, with 7 bases in the middle. This CDR3 is 13 amino acids long. In germline, CDR1 is LNHDA, CDR2 SQIVND (reference sequence). The CDR3 bases are TGTGCCAGTATCGGGGACTCCTACAATGAGCAGTTCTTC. Translating it yields CASIGDSYNEQFF.

The gene calls are TRBV19 and TRBJ1-5; TRBD1 matches 7 bases. V shed 7 bases, J shed 1 base, and the junction held 7 bases outside the gene matches. Germline CDR1 is LNHDA and CDR2 is SQIVND (reference sequence). The CDR3 extends over 15 amino acids. CDR3 amino acids: CASNGRGYSNQPQHF. The CDR3 DNA reads as TGTGCCAGTAACGGCAGGGGGTACAGCAATCAGCCCCAGCATTTT.

The chain joins TRBV9 to TRBJ2-7, with 11 bases that match TRBD2. Trimming at V came to 4 bases and at J to 2 bases, leaving 5 bases not matched to a gene. Germline V gene lookup returns CDR1 SGDLS and CDR2 YYNGEE. The CDR3 spans 15 residues. Here the CDR3 reads CASSPRLAGPYEQYF. In DNA, the CDR3 is TGTGCCAGCAGCCCACGACTAGCGGGGCCCTACGAGCAGTACTTC. Variable domain in full (rest from reference TRBV9 and TRBJ2-7): DSGVTQTPKHLITATGQRVTLRCSPRSGDLSVYWYQQSLDQGLQFLIQYYNGEERAKGNILERFSAQQFPDLHSELNLSSLELGDSALYFCASSPRLAGPYEQYFGPGTRLTVT.

This clone was seen more than once but under ten times. V usage is TRBV7-9 and J usage is TRBJ2-2; TRBD2 aligns across 12 bases. Germline CDR1 is SEHNR and CDR2 is FQNEAQ (reference sequence). V lost 5 bases and J lost 4; bases outside the gene matches: 8. This CDR3 region has 17 residues. CDR3 amino acids: CASSPGTSGFSTGELFF. For the CDR3, the DNA is TGTGCCAGCAGCCCAGGGACTAGCGGGTTTTCCACCGGGGAGCTGTTTTTT.

This chain joins TRBV25-1 and TRBJ1-1; tentative D call: TRBD1 (5 bases). The CDR3 is 14 residues long. Deletions cut 4 bases from V and 1 base from J, with 10 bases between. Germline CDR1 and CDR2: MGHDK and SYGVNS. This chain's CDR3 is CASSGPTGNTEAFF. As DNA, the CDR3 is TGTGCCAGCAGTGGCCCTACAGGGAACACTGAAGCTTTCTTT.

The chain links TRBV7-2 to TRBJ2-2; a possible D gene is TRBD2 (6 bases). This CDR3 spans 14 amino acids. V was pared by 0 bases and J by 5 bases, with 7 bases between. In germline, CDR1 is SGHTA, CDR2 FQGNSA. CDR3 amino acids: CASSLAEGTGELFF. The CDR3 coding sequence is TGTGCCAGCAGCTTAGCGGAGGGTACCGGGGAGCTGTTTTTT.

This clone was detected once. The V gene is TRBV7-9, the J gene TRBJ1-4; D is unclear. Germline V gene lookup returns CDR1 SEHNR and CDR2 FQNEAQ (reference sequence). Deletions cut 6 bases from V and 0 bases from J, with 20 bases between. This CDR3 comprises 18 residues. The CDR3 loop is CASRRDFGRLSTNEKLFF. The CDR3 DNA is TGTGCCAGCAGACGAGATTTTGGTCGCCTCTCAACTAATGAAAAACTGTTTTTT. Drawing the rest from reference TRBV7-9 and TRBJ1-4, the complete variable domain is DTGVSQNPRHKITKRGQNVTFRCDPISEHNRLYWYRQTLGQGPEFLTYFQNEAQLEKSRLLSDRFSAERPKGSFSTLEIQRTEQGDSAMYLCASRRDFGRLSTNEKLFFGSGTQLSVL.

This clone has a handful of counts. The rearrangement uses TRBV4-1 and TRBJ2-7, with TRBD2 matching over 7 bases. CDR3 length: 16 residues. The germline V gene encodes CDR1 MGHRA and CDR2 YSYEKL. The trim removed 4 bases at V and 2 bases at J, leaving 11 bases unmatched. The CDR3 coding sequence is TGCGCCAGCAGCCCCGCCTTTAGCGGGTTTCCCTACGAGCAGTACTTC. This encodes CASSPAFSGFPYEQYF.

The V gene is TRBV4-3, the J gene TRBJ1-2, with D perhaps TRBD1 (5 bases). Trimming cost V 1 base and J 8 bases, with 20 bases left between them. Looked up from germline, CDR1 is LGHNA and CDR2 is YSLEER. The length of the CDR3 is 16 residues. The CDR3, as DNA: TGCGCCAGCAGCCAAGTAGGGGAGGTAGGGGTTGGAGGCTACACCTTC. Its protein product is CASSQVGEVGVGGYTF.

The chain is built from TRBV10-2 and TRBJ1-2; the D gene is possibly TRBD1 (6 bases). CDR1 WSHSY and CDR2 SAAADI come from the germline V gene. The CDR3 has 14 amino acids. Trimming shortened V by 6 bases and J by 4 bases, and 15 bases separated the two germline ends. CDR3 sequence: CASSPLGAGYGYTF. The DNA of the CDR3 is TGCGCCAGCAGCCCCCTGGGGGCAGGCTATGGCTACACCTTC.

The CDR3 region is CASSYRRGRDTEAFF. Written as DNA, the CDR3 is TGTGCCAGCAGTTATCGAAGGGGGCGTGACACTGAAGCTTTCTTT. J is TRBJ1-1 and V is TRBV28; 7 bases fit TRBD1. This CDR3 contains 15 residues. Germline V gene lookup returns CDR1 MDHEN and CDR2 SYDVKM. With V trimmed by 4 bases and J by 3 bases, 8 bases remained unmatched. The full variable domain, in which reference TRBV28 and TRBJ1-1 provide the parts outside the CDR3, is DVKVTQSSRYLVKRTGEKVFLECVQDMDHENMFWYRQDPGLGLRLIYFSYDVKMKEKGDIPEGYSVSREKKERFSLILESASTNQTSMYLCASSYRRGRDTEAFFGQGTRLTVV.

The rearrangement links TRBV19 to TRBJ2-7, with 7 positions matching TRBD2. Trimming removed 3 bases from V and 2 bases from J; junction bases left unmatched: 10. The CDR3 loop spans 16 amino acids. Germline values: CDR1 LNHDA, CDR2 SQIVND (reference sequence). The CDR3 region is CASSIAASGPPYEQYF. CDR3 coding DNA: TGTGCCAGTAGTATCGCCGCTAGCGGACCCCCCTACGAGCAGTACTTC.

This chain connects TRBV19 to TRBJ1-3; 7 nucleotides line up with TRBD1. The CDR3 runs to 17 residues. CDR1 is LNHDA, CDR2 SQIVND, per germline (reference sequence). V lost 4 bases and J lost 6; bases outside the gene matches: 15. The CDR3 sequence: CASSKSYRGVPENTIYF. The CDR3 DNA reads as TGTGCCAGTAGTAAATCTTACAGGGGAGTTCCAGAAAACACCATATATTTT.

The rearrangement joins TRBV27 to TRBJ1-6; D is unclear. The CDR3 contains 16 residues. The V and J ends lost 5 bases and 6 bases respectively, with 17 bases between them. The germline gives CDR1 MNHEY, CDR2 SMNVEV (reference sequence). The DNA for the CDR3 is TGTGCCAGCAGTCCGCTGATAGCTGGTTTTAATTCACCCCTCCACTTT. Translated, it gives CASSPLIAGFNSPLHF.

Comments on this clone: Other DNA sequences in this specimen translate into the identical CDR3. The CDR3 protein is CASSIGGGEAFF. The CDR3 DNA reads as TGTGCCAGTAGTATAGGGGGGGGTGAAGCTTTCTTT. V is TRBV19 and J is TRBJ1-1; possible D gene TRBD1, 5 bases. The V gene's germline CDR1 is LNHDA and CDR2 SQIVND (reference sequence). The CDR3 has 12 residues. Trimming cost V 1 base and J 7 bases, with 7 bases left between them.

The gene calls are TRBV5-1 and TRBJ2-1, with D possibly TRBD2 on 6 matching bases. V lost 4 bases to trimming and J lost 0 bases, with 11 bases between them. Germline lookup yields CDR1 SGHRS and CDR2 YFSETQ. This CDR3 has 15 amino acids. CDR3 protein: CASSLRGGSYNEQFF. The CDR3, as DNA: TGCGCCAGCAGCCTGCGGGGAGGCTCCTACAATGAGCAGTTCTTC.

The V call is TRBV19, the J call TRBJ2-1; D remains unclear. Germline-derived CDR1 and CDR2 are LNHDA and SQIVND (reference sequence). The V gene lost 1 base and the J gene lost 4 bases, with 11 bases spanning the gap. The CDR3 extends over 15 amino acids. The CDR3 bases are TGTGCCAGTAGTATAGGCGTCGTGGAGTACAATGAGCAGTTCTTC. Protein product: CASSIGVVEYNEQFF.

In nucleotides, the CDR3 is TGTGCCAGTAGTATAGGGGGGGGCGCCACTGAAGCTTTCTTT. Residues: CASSIGGGATEAFF. The chain couples TRBV19 to TRBJ1-1; TRBD1 might be the D (6 bases). Trimming left V 1 base short and J 4 bases short, with 10 bases between. CDR3 size: 14 residues. CDR1 and CDR2 (germline): LNHDA, SQIVND (reference sequence).

Worth noting for this clone: The junction shows a germline mismatch at one end, possibly a read error. The chain is built from TRBV11-2 and TRBJ2-6; the match to TRBD2 covers 11 bases. There are 18 residues in the CDR3. CDR1 and CDR2 (germline): SGHAT, FQNNGV. CDR3 sequence (DNA): TGTGCCAGCAGCTCCAGACTAGCGGGACCGTCTGGGGCCAACGTGCTGACTTTC. Its translation: CASSSRLAGPSGANVLTF.

The chain is built from TRBV28 and TRBJ2-7; D call uncertain. V was trimmed by 4 bases and J by 3 bases, leaving 10 bases between them. This CDR3 region has 13 residues. The germline CDR1 and CDR2 sequences are MDHEN and SYDVKM. Here the CDR3 reads CASSSPRGYEQYF. DNA of the CDR3: TGTGCCAGCAGTTCCCCTCGAGGCTACGAGCAGTACTTC.

This chain uses TRBV3-1 (or the pseudogene TRBV3-2) with TRBJ2-1; tentative D call: TRBD1 (6 bases). Germline V gene lookup returns CDR1 LGHDT and CDR2 YNNKEL (reference sequence). Trimming left V 4 bases short and J 9 bases short, with 7 bases between. The CDR3 has 11 amino acids. CDR3 amino acids: CASSLGGEQFF. CDR3 sequence (DNA): TGTGCCAGCAGCCTAGGGGGTGAGCAGTTCTTC.

This chain connects TRBV25-1 to TRBJ2-2; possible D gene TRBD1, 6 bases. The germline V gene encodes CDR1 MGHDK and CDR2 SYGVNS. The CDR3 runs 15 residues. V shed 5 bases and J shed 1 base, with 11 bases lying between them. The CDR3, as DNA: TGTGCCAGCAGTCCGGCCAGGGGGAACACCGGGGAGCTGTTTTTT. Translation gives CASSPARGNTGELFF.